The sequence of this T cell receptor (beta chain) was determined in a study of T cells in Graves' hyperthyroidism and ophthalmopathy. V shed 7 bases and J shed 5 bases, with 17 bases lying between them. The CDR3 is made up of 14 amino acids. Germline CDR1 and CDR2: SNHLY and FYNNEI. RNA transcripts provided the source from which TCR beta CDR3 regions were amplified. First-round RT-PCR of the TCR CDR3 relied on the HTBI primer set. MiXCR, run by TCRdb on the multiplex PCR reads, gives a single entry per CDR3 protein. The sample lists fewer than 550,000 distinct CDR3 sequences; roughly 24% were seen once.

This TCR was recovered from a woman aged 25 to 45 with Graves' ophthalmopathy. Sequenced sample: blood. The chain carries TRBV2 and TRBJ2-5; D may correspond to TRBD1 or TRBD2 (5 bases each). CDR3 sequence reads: CASTPPRGGETQYF. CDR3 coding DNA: TGTGCCAGCACCCCACCACGGGGCGGGGAGACCCAGTACTTC. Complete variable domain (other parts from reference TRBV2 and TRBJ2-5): EPEVTQTPSHQVTQMGQEVILRCVPISNHLYFYWYRQILGQKVEFLVSFYNNEISEKSEIFDDQFSVERPDGSNFTLKIRSTKLEDSAMYFCASTPPRGGETQYFGPGTRLLVL.